This T cell receptor (beta chain) was recovered during a study of blood T cell repertoires in COVID-19. Looking at the study overall: There were acute and convalescent COVID-19 samples, and they came from the United States, Italy and Spain. Sample material is recorded as cDNA or gDNA derived from T cells, B-cell-depleted T cells, or PBMCs.

In the source study's methods: By means of reference gene primer amplification, nucleated cell counts were estimated. Libraries were prepared by immunoSEQ multiplex PCR; TCRdb keeps only in-frame clonotypes and omits some of them. That table is the source of V, J and clone size, and D and trimming were worked out from the DNA. The profile shows approximately 80,000 clones, roughly 79% of them singletons. Germline V lookup: CDR1 MNHEY, CDR2 SVGEGT. CDR3 length equals 15 residues. J lost 3 bases, V lost 5 bases, and 3 bases had no gene match. The TCR sequence derives from a man at least 80 years old with acute or convalescent COVID-19. This chain joins TRBV6-2 or TRBV6-3 and TRBJ2-7; 14 bases fit TRBD2. The material sequenced was peripheral blood. DNA of the CDR3: TGTGCCAGCAGTGACGGGACTAGCGGGAGCTACGAGCAGTACTTC. This gives the protein CASSDGTSGSYEQYF.